This TCR beta chain appears in the sequencing data of a study of identical twins listed by TCRdb under 2016. Regarding the complete study: To test whether fetal clonotypes persist, the study used deep sequencing on TCR alpha and beta repertoires from monozygotic twins, unrelated adults of various ages, and cord blood. To rule out contamination, replicate twin experiments were performed at different times with different library preparation protocols. General findings and caveats noted by the study authors: Compared with coincidental sharing between unrelated individuals, out-of-frame TCR alpha sequences shared between twins had an excess of sequences with low generation probability. In monozygotic twins, out-of-frame TCR alpha sharing was systematically underestimated by recombination models, although the models agreed with sharing between unrelated individuals. Fewer insertions were carried by abundant cord blood beta clonotypes, a similar but weaker trend appeared in young adult naive repertoires, and no such trend appeared in memory repertoires. Invariant T cells such as MAIT and iNKT could partly confound zero-insertion analyses, although diverse VJ usage argued against such confounding for most clonotypes. Because the same donors could not be followed over many years, the conclusions depended on cross-sectional statistical analysis. In beta out-of-frame sequences, excess twin sharing was weaker, because having fewer shared sequences lowered the signal-to-noise ratio.

Every donor in the study was a healthy Caucasian. The twin cohort consisted of three pairs of female monozygotic twins, all aged about 18 to 29 years. Peripheral blood mononuclear cells were used as the source from which RNA for TCR libraries was isolated. The CDR3 covers 14 residues, taking in both the cysteine and the phenylalanine. Of all the DNA, just the CDR3 is kept, 42 bases in frame from base 1. CDR1 and CDR2 (LGHNA, YSLEER) derive from the germline V gene. Relative to germline, V is missing 1 base and J is missing 10 bases, with 5 bases of the junction outside any gene match. Receptors were amplified or captured by 5' RACE. This sample was sequenced with an Illumina HiSeq 2000. A universal primer binding site was introduced by template switching, and a unique molecular identifier was present in the final cDNA, enabling accurate counting of TCR cDNA molecules. First-strand cDNA for TCR alpha and beta chains was synthesized from specific primers in the conserved constant-segment region. To control for contamination, every cDNA library carried two barcodes: a SMART-Mk sample barcode plus Illumina barcodes. TruSeq adapter sequences, together with Illumina sample barcodes, were added in two successive PCR steps. Sequencing of the TCR alpha and beta cDNA libraries was done on the Illumina HiSeq platform using custom primers. As for the original processing: Unique molecular identifiers were extracted from raw reads with MiGEC, and CDR3 positions were determined with MiXCR. Recombination models were inferred per individual with the repgenHMM and IGoR tools using an EM algorithm. The analysis of shared clonotypes was done with the tcR package in R, with sharing normalized by the product of cloneset sizes. To study raw recombination without the effects of thymic and clonal selection, out-of-frame nonproductive sequences were analyzed. TCRdb trimmed the raw reads at Q25, called clones with MiXCR and kept productive beta chains. Each entry is one CDR3 protein sequence, shown with its most common DNA and genes. The V and J calls were not made by the authors but by TCRdb's processing. For this sample there are fewer than 900,000 distinct CDR3 sequences; roughly 18% appear just once. The ten largest clones capture around 13% of the sample.

This clonotype was counted between two and nine times. What antigen it recognizes has not been identified. No clone much larger than this one lies a single base away; base qualities are absent. Separately, the same data were catalogued under a study of T cells expressing NK-cell markers. The second paper states: In sorted CD3+CD56+NKG2C+, CD3+CD56+NKG2C- and CD3+CD56-NKG2C+ T-cell subsets from several donors, TCR beta-chain repertoires were profiled. Seven of the eight sequenced donors were HCMV-seropositive and one was HCMV-seronegative. To restrict sorting to alphabetaTCR-expressing T cells, an anti-gammadeltaTCR antibody was added in several experiments. In six donors, the dominant CD3+CD56+NKG2C+ clonotypes were among the top 10 CD8+ clonotypes and accounted for 1.0-7.0% of CD8+ T cells. Those dominant clonotypes were again the most abundant among CD3+CD56-NKG2C+ cells in a few donors, at roughly 25-60.1%. Whether the expanded NKG2C-expressing T cell clones were specific for HCMV antigens was left unclear. The eight sequenced donors were randomly selected healthy volunteers, three men and five women. HCMV-specific IgG was detected in serum with a commercial ELISA kit to determine HCMV serostatus. For roughly six donors, bulk peripheral blood T-cell repertoires were additionally sequenced from unsorted PBMC. MIGEC was used to demultiplex reads and group reads by UMI, and MiTCR was used to assemble and quantify clonotypes. To remove erroneous sequences, TCR cDNA sequences were retained only when supported by two or more reads. The tcR package was used for downstream repertoire analysis, with clonotypes matched between fractions based on CDR3 nucleotide sequence plus V segment. VDJmatch was used to annotate antigen specificity against VDJdb, with one amino acid substitution in CDR3 allowed.

In this chain, TRBV4-3 is recombined with TRBJ2-1; TRBD2 aligns with 9 central bases. This clonotype was sampled from a young woman in good health. The sequencing sample was made of PBMCs. The CDR3 reads CASSQGGAGGEQFF. The DNA sequence follows: TGCGCCAGCAGCCAAGGCGGGGCGGGAGGGGAGCAGTTCTTC.